This T cell receptor beta chain was captured in a study of blood T cell repertoires in COVID-19 (dated by TCRdb to about 2020). The study in broad terms: Collaborator samples came from the United States, Italy and Spain and covered acute and convalescent phases of COVID-19. The prospective study material was composed of cDNA or gDNA derived from T cells, B-cell-depleted T cells, or PBMCs. HLA class I and class II types, where available, came from metadata supplied by the sample provider rather than from assay-based typing. The sample metadata nearly always contained a de-identified subject ID, COVID-19 status, age in years and sex. The repertoires were released in a freely available public database meant as a resource for research on the immune response to SARS-CoV-2. Deeply sampled blood TCRbeta repertoires from subjects exposed to, actively infected with, or recovered from COVID-19 were included in the dataset. Samples were obtained from the ongoing ImmuneRACE study (first 160 participants) and from over a thousand subjects provided by 6 global collaborators. Here is what the overall study found, with its caveats: Clinical and demographic metadata were provided uncurated, with the amount varying by source and participant.

Worth noting for this clone: The specificity of this receptor is unknown. Within one base of it there is no much larger clone, and no base qualities were kept.

In Seattle, one collaborating source enrolled patients while the infection was active and tracked those patients longitudinally over the course of disease. Each collaborating institution followed its own protocols to collect whole blood in K2EDTA tubes. For TCRbeta analysis, collaborators shipped samples as frozen whole blood, isolated PBMCs, or DNA extracted from either of those sample types. The CDR3 runs 17 amino acids, cysteine and phenylalanine included. Only CDR3 DNA remains: 51 bases, in frame from the first base. The germline V gene yields MNHEY for CDR1 and SVGEGT for CDR2. V is pruned by 2 bases and J by 1 base, leaving 10 bases of the junction without a gene match. TCRbeta CDR3 regions were amplified from genomic DNA by means of the immunoSEQ Assay, a bias-controlled multiplex PCR. In the paper's pipeline: The number of nucleated cells in each sample was estimated by amplification of reference gene primers within the assay. To quantify the absolute abundance of each unique TCRbeta CDR3 rearrangement, sequence reads were collapsed and filtered. Productive Simpson clonality was computed per sample as the square root of Simpson's diversity index over productive rearrangements. Sourced from immuneACCESS, this table was stored by TCRdb with only in-frame sequences that have V and J called. A share of the clones is absent; for the studies checked, an unresolved V gene accounts for under half, and the remainder has no known explanation. Clone size and V and J calls were adopted from that table, with D and trimming inferred from the DNA. Present in this sample are under 250,000 clones, about 82% of which were seen just once. The ten largest clones represent around 6% of the sample.

The specimen sequenced was peripheral blood. The V and J segments used are TRBV6-2 or TRBV6-3 and TRBJ2-7; 8 bases in the junction line up with TRBD2. The origin of this receptor is a woman aged 80 or over with COVID-19, enrolled during active disease. The nucleotide sequence is given as TGTGCCAGCAGTTACCCCGGAAGTCAGCGGGGGTCCTACGAGCAGTACTTC. It codes for CASSYPGSQRGSYEQYF.